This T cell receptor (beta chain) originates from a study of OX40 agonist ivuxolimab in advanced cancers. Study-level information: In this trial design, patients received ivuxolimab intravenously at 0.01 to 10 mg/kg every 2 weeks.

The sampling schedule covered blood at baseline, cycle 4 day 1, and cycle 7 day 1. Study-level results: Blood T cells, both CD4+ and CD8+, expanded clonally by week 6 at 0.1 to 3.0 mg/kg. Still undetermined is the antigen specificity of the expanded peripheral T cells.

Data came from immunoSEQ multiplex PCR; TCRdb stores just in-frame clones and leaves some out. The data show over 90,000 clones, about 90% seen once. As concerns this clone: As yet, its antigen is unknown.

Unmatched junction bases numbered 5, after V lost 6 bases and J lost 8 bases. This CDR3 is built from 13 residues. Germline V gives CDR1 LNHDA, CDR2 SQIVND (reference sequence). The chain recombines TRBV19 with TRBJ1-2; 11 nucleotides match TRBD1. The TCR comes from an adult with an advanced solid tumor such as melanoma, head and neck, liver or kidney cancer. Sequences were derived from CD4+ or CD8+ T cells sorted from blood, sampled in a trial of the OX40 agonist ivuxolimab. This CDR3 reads CASRRDRGRGYTF. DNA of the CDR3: TGTGCCAGTAGGAGGGACAGGGGGAGAGGCTACACCTTC.